This passage covers 16 T cell receptor beta chains from one sample sequenced in a study of cytomegalovirus exposure and HLA in healthy donors. The PCR contained 60 Vbeta and 13 Jbeta primers. The repertoire was sequenced with immunoSEQ multiplex PCR; TCRdb's copy has only in-frame clones and lacks some. The table has roughly 140,000 clones, 78% seen once. Sequencing was done on a sample of PBMCs. The origin of the receptors is a female donor in good health and CMV-seronegative.

This rearrangement joins TRBV4-1 to TRBJ2-1; 13 bases agree with TRBD2. This CDR3 has 18 amino acids. V lost 0 bases, J lost 2 bases, and 4 bases stayed unmatched. Per the germline V gene, CDR1 is MGHRA and CDR2 is YSYEKL. The CDR3, as DNA: TGCGCCAGCAGCCAAGAAACTAGCGGGAGGGCCGCCTACAATGAGCAGTTCTTC. This sequence encodes CASSQETSGRAAYNEQFF.

This clone was picked up a small number of times. The chain has TRBV5-6 and TRBJ2-7; D remains ambiguous. Between the trimmed V and J ends, which lost 2 bases and 2 bases, there was a span of 14 bases. The germline V gene has CDR1 SGHDT and CDR2 YYEEEE. The length of the CDR3 is 15 residues. CDR3 sequence: CASSFRLTPTYEQYF. In DNA form, the CDR3 reads TGTGCCAGCAGCTTCCGACTCACGCCTACCTACGAGCAGTACTTC.

The chain uses TRBV4-3 and TRBJ1-6; D is unclear. V lost 1 base to trimming and J lost 13 bases, with 14 bases between them. The CDR3 extends over 14 amino acids. Germline V gives CDR1 LGHNA, CDR2 YSLEER. The CDR3 protein is CASSQATVVSPLHF. The CDR3 DNA is TGCGCCAGCAGCCAAGCTACAGTAGTCTCGCCCCTCCACTTT.

The chain is built from TRBV6-1 and TRBJ1-2; 9 bases fit TRBD1. The germline CDR1 and CDR2 sequences are MNHNS and SASEGT. CDR3 length: 13 amino acids. Trimming cost V 1 base and J 9 bases; bases outside gene matches: 3. The CDR3: CASSEGTGVRYTF. CDR3 coding DNA: TGTGCCAGCAGTGAAGGGACAGGGGTCCGCTACACCTTC.

This chain connects TRBV2 to TRBJ1-1, with D unclear. This CDR3 has 14 amino acids. Trimming left V 4 bases short and J 0 bases short, with 9 bases between. Germline CDR1 SNHLY, CDR2 FYNNEI. This CDR3 reads CASSARSMNTEAFF. Here the CDR3 DNA reads TGTGCCAGCAGTGCGCGGTCGATGAACACTGAAGCTTTCTTT.

This sequence joins TRBV10-1 and TRBJ2-1; 7 bases fit TRBD1. The CDR3 sequence is 16 residues long. The junction had 17 bases not matched to a gene; V was cut back by 6 bases and J by 9 bases. Germline V gives CDR1 WNHNN, CDR2 SYGVQD (reference sequence). CDR3 DNA sequence: TGCGCCAGCAGCCCGGGACAGTCAGGACTCCGTCGTGAGCAGTTCTTC. Protein product: CASSPGQSGLRREQFF.

The chain employs TRBV28 and TRBJ1-4; perhaps TRBD1 as D (5 bases). Looked up from germline, CDR1 is MDHEN and CDR2 is SYDVKM. The V and J ends lost 5 bases and 9 bases respectively, with 19 bases between them. The CDR3 runs 15 residues. The CDR3 is CASSPWGVSKQKLFF. The DNA of the CDR3 is TGTGCCAGCAGTCCCTGGGGCGTATCTAAACAAAAACTGTTTTTT.

The chain is built from TRBV10-2 and TRBJ1-2; a weak D match, TRBD1 (6 bases). The CDR3 sequence is 12 residues long. Per germline, CDR1 WSHSY and CDR2 SAAADI. Trimming removed 8 bases at V and 7 bases at J, with 14 bases between. CDR3 region: CASWGGALGYTF. CDR3 nucleotide sequence: TGCGCCAGCTGGGGGGGGGCGCTTGGCTACACCTTC.

This sequence joins TRBV15 and TRBJ1-1; the D gene is possibly TRBD1 (6 bases). Germline CDR1 LNHNV, CDR2 YYDKDF (reference sequence). CDR3 length: 13 amino acids. Deletions cut 3 bases from V and 1 base from J, with 6 bases between. CDR3 nucleotides: TGTGCCACCAGCAGGACAGGGAACACTGAAGCTTTCTTT. Its translation is CATSRTGNTEAFF. Full variable domain (rest looked up from reference TRBV15 and TRBJ1-1): DAMVIQNPRYQVTQFGKPVTLSCSQTLNHNVMYWYQQKSSQAPKLLFHYYDKDFNNEADTPDNFQSRRPNTSFCFLDIRSPGLGDTAMYLCATSRTGNTEAFFGQGTRLTVV.

This chain uses TRBV5-1 with TRBJ2-5; D is undetermined. The tail of the sequence fits TRBJ2-7 better, so the J call may be wrong. The CDR3 length is 11 residues. Germline loops: CDR1 SGHRS, CDR2 YFSETQ. The CDR3 protein is CASSLDYEQYF. The DNA for the CDR3 is TGCGCCAGCAGCTTGGATTACGAGCAGTACTTC.

This clone has only one observation. This chain connects TRBV27 to TRBJ1-2; D might be TRBD1 (6 bases). The germline CDR1 and CDR2 sequences are MNHEY and SMNVEV (reference sequence). The ends were cut back, 5 bases at V and 8 bases at J, with 30 bases in the middle. CDR3 length: 18 amino acids. CDR3 DNA: TGTGCCAGCAGTGGGTCTCGCGATCCAGGGGCCCCAAGGCAGGGCTACACCTTC. Translating it yields CASSGSRDPGAPRQGYTF.

This rearrangement joins TRBV7-9 to TRBJ2-1, with 8 bases identical to TRBD1. Germline V gene lookup returns CDR1 SEHNR and CDR2 FQNEAQ (reference sequence). This CDR3 comprises 15 residues. J gave up 10 bases and V 4 bases, and 12 bases lay outside the gene matches. CDR3 in amino acids: CASSSTSGQDVEQFF. The CDR3 nucleotides are TGTGCCAGCAGCTCGACTTCGGGACAGGACGTAGAGCAGTTCTTC.

The chain joins TRBV7-9 to TRBJ2-6; 10 bases match TRBD2. From germline, CDR1 is SEHNR and CDR2 FQNEAQ (reference sequence). This CDR3 spans 17 amino acids. Trimming at V came to 7 bases and at J to 0 bases, leaving 6 bases not matched to a gene. CDR3 DNA: TGTGCCAGCAAAATTAGCGGGAGGAACTCTGGGGCCAACGTCCTGACTTTC. Residues: CASKISGRNSGANVLTF.

J is TRBJ1-2 and V is TRBV12-2; the D call TRBD1 from the table was never checked on the DNA. TRBV12-2 corresponds to a pseudogene. This CDR3 spans 17 amino acids. This CDR3 reads CASRPPLQGGANYGYTF. The CDR3 nucleotides are TGTGCAAGTCGTCCCCCACTTCAGGGGGGTGCTAACTATGGCTACACCTTC.

The chain links TRBV2 to TRBJ2-4; D not resolved. From germline, CDR1 is SNHLY and CDR2 FYNNEI. Deletions cut 6 bases from V and 0 bases from J, with 9 bases between. There are 14 residues in the CDR3. CDR3 bases: TGTGCCAGCAGCCCTCCGGTAGCCAAAAACATTCAGTACTTC. The encoded protein is CASSPPVAKNIQYF.

The chain uses TRBV19 and TRBJ2-7; 10 nucleotides line up with TRBD1. Germline values: CDR1 LNHDA, CDR2 SQIVND (reference sequence). The CDR3 has 15 residues. The J segment lost 3 bases and the V segment lost 6 bases, leaving 8 bases of the junction unmatched. The DNA of the CDR3 is TGTGCCAGTAGCCCCCGAGGGACAGGGGACTACGAGCAGTACTTC. Residues: CASSPRGTGDYEQYF.